The 15 T cell receptor beta chains below all came from one sample that was sequenced in a study of beta chain features in type 1 diabetes. No antigen has been identified for these receptors. Study-wide findings and caveats: For Type 1 diabetes patients, all four CD4+ subsets carried TCRB CDR3s that were moderately but significantly shorter.

The entirety of the isolated RNA underwent reverse transcription, so expressed TCRB transcripts were sequenced. The table came from immunoSEQ multiplex PCR; TCRdb's copy has only in-frame clones and leaves some out. The table has almost 350,000 clones, about a tenth seen once. The specimen was central memory CD4+ T cells from blood. These receptors all come from a man younger than 40 with type 1 diabetes.

This clone has more than one count but fewer than ten. The chain employs TRBV6-5 and TRBJ2-3; the match to TRBD2 covers 13 bases. V was pared by 0 bases and J by 9 bases, with 6 bases of the junction left unmatched. Germline V gene data show CDR1 as MNHEY and CDR2 as SVGAGI. The CDR3 contains 16 residues. The DNA for the CDR3 is TGTGCCAGCAGTTACTCCACTAGCGGGGGGGCGCGGACGCAGTATTTT. As protein: CASSYSTSGGARTQYF.

This clone has just a few counts. CDR3: CASTSGGSKSYEQYF. The CDR3 nucleotides are TGTGCCAGCACTAGCGGGGGGTCAAAGTCCTACGAGCAGTACTTC. This rearrangement joins TRBV2 to TRBJ2-7; TRBD2 aligns across 11 bases. Per the germline V gene, CDR1 is SNHLY and CDR2 is FYNNEI. The length of the CDR3 is 15 residues. Trimming cost V 7 bases and J 1 base; bases outside gene matches: 6.

This chain joins TRBV25-1 and TRBJ1-3; no definite D call. Trimming removed 3 bases from V and 1 base from J, with 4 bases in between. The CDR3 spans 13 residues. Germline CDR1 reads MGHDK; CDR2 reads SYGVNS. CDR3 nucleotides: TGTGCCAGCAGTGACAGGTCTGGAAACACCATATATTTT. This encodes CASSDRSGNTIYF.

The gene calls are TRBV27 and TRBJ2-2, with D uncertain. The CDR3 sequence is 13 residues long. Germline CDR1 reads MNHEY; CDR2 reads SMNVEV (reference sequence). V was pared by 3 bases and J by 1 base, with 3 bases between. This CDR3 reads CASSFWNTGELFF. In nucleotides, the CDR3 is TGTGCCAGCAGTTTCTGGAACACCGGGGAGCTGTTTTTT.

The rearrangement links TRBV4-3 to TRBJ1-1; perhaps TRBD1 as D (5 bases). V lost 3 bases and J lost 5, with 16 bases in between. This CDR3 has 15 residues. CDR1 and CDR2 from the germline V gene are LGHNA and YSLEER. This CDR3 reads CASSQGGDWRTEAFF. DNA for the CDR3: TGCGCCAGCAGCCAGGGGGGTGATTGGAGGACTGAAGCTTTCTTT.

This clone occurred many times. This sequence joins TRBV4-3 and TRBJ2-6, with D possibly TRBD1 on 6 matching bases. The CDR3 sequence is 12 residues long. The germline V gene has CDR1 LGHNA and CDR2 YSLEER. V lost 1 base, J lost 11 bases, and 6 bases lay in between. For the CDR3, the DNA is TGCGCCAGCAGCCAAGCAGGGGACGTCCTGACTTTC. Its translation: CASSQAGDVLTF.

The table lists this clone with a few counts. The sample carries other DNA sequences with the same CDR3. The V call is TRBV6-5, the J call TRBJ1-2, with 8 nucleotides matching TRBD1. V lost 0 bases to trimming and J lost 3 bases; unmatched junction nucleotides: 0. Germline V gene sequence: CDR1 MNHEY, CDR2 SVGAGI. CDR3 length: 14 residues. CDR3 amino acids: CASSYSDRDYGYTF. CDR3 nucleotides: TGTGCCAGCAGTTACTCGGACAGGGACTATGGCTACACCTTC.

This clone was recorded a few times. V gene TRBV18 combines with J gene TRBJ2-3; 8 bases match TRBD1. This CDR3 contains 15 residues. Germline V gives CDR1 KGHSH, CDR2 LQKENI. V shed 3 bases and J 7 bases; nucleotides not matched to a gene: 9. CDR3 nucleotides: TGTGCCAGCTCACCGCCGGACAGGGAATTAAATACGCAGTATTTT. It encodes CASSPPDRELNTQYF.

As DNA, the CDR3 is TGTGCCTGCAAGGACGAGAGGGAGACCCAGTACTTC. This encodes CACKDERETQYF. V is TRBV30 and J is TRBJ2-5; the D is unclear. Between the trimmed V and J ends, which lost 6 bases and 5 bases, there was a span of 13 bases. CDR3 length: 12 amino acids. Germline CDR1 and CDR2: GTSNPN and SVGIG (reference sequence).

V and J are TRBV19 and TRBJ2-4; 7 bases are shared with TRBD2. The J segment lost 6 bases and the V segment lost 8 bases, leaving 7 bases of the junction unmatched. Germline V gene lookup returns CDR1 LNHDA and CDR2 SQIVND (reference sequence). This CDR3 has 13 amino acids. The CDR3 sequence is CASSSGVLNIQYF. CDR3 coding DNA: TGTGCCAGTTCCAGCGGGGTCTTAAACATTCAGTACTTC.

This clone appeared a few times. The V call is TRBV5-6, the J call TRBJ2-2; D not resolved. V gave up 1 base and J gave up 3 bases, with 10 bases separating them. The CDR3 extends over 15 amino acids. In germline, CDR1 is SGHDT, CDR2 YYEEEE. CDR3 protein: CASSLWGTYTGELFF. The CDR3 DNA reads TGTGCCAGCAGCTTGTGGGGAACATACACCGGGGAGCTGTTTTTT. Complete variable domain (other parts from reference TRBV5-6 and TRBJ2-2): DAGVTQSPTHLIKTRGQQVTLRCSPKSGHDTVSWYQQALGQGPQFIFQYYEEEERQRGNFPDRFSGHQFPNYSSELNVNALLLGDSALYLCASSLWGTYTGELFFGEGSRLTVL.

This clone was observed a few times. V is TRBV7-2 and J is TRBJ2-1; a possible D gene is TRBD1 (6 bases). The V and J ends lost 5 bases and 4 bases respectively, with 18 bases between them. The germline gives CDR1 SGHTA, CDR2 FQGNSA. The CDR3 is made up of 16 amino acids. This chain's CDR3 is CASSPPYRVGYNEQFF. The CDR3 DNA reads TGTGCCAGCAGCCCCCCGTACAGGGTGGGTTACAATGAGCAGTTCTTC.

This clone was detected ten times or more. The chain combines TRBV5-6 with TRBJ2-3, with a weak D call TRBD2 (6 bases). Trimming left V 4 bases short and J 8 bases short, with 14 bases between. The CDR3 covers 13 residues. Germline V CDR1 and CDR2: SGHDT, YYEEEE. The CDR3 DNA reads as TGTGCCAGCAGCCTCGGGAGAGTTGGTACGCAGTATTTT. Translation: CASSLGRVGTQYF.

This clone has more than one count but fewer than ten. The V gene is TRBV2, the J gene TRBJ1-2; D ambiguous. CDR3 size: 13 residues. Germline CDR1 reads SNHLY; CDR2 reads FYNNEI. Trimming shortened V by 5 bases and J by 7 bases, and 14 bases separated the two germline ends. CDR3 protein: CASSSLGIAGYTF. CDR3 in DNA: TGTGCCAGCAGTTCCCTAGGTATTGCTGGCTACACCTTC.

J is TRBJ2-3 and V is TRBV7-8, with a tentative D call TRBD2 (5 bases). The germline V gene encodes CDR1 SGHVS and CDR2 FQNEAQ. V was pared by 1 base and J by 3 bases, with 8 bases between. The CDR3 has 14 amino acids. CDR3 in amino acids: CASSLVSGTDTQYF. DNA for the CDR3: TGTGCCAGCAGCTTAGTTTCGGGGACAGATACGCAGTATTTT. The full variable domain, its missing parts supplied by reference TRBV7-8 and TRBJ2-3, is GAGVSQSPRYKVAKRGQDVALRCDPISGHVSLFWYQQALGQGPEFLTYFQNEAQLDKSGLPSDRFFAERPEGSVSTLKIQRTQQEDSAVYLCASSLVSGTDTQYFGPGTRLTVL.